The T cell receptor (beta chain) under discussion was sequenced for a study of breast tumors, draining lymph nodes, adjacent tissues. Trimming pared 5 bases from V and 2 bases from J, leaving 13 bases between. CDR3 length: 14 amino acids. Germline lookup yields CDR1 MRHNA and CDR2 SNTAGT. Whole-study results and caveats: Data fit most tumor T cells coming from lymph node, expanding in tumor. Luminal-like breast cancer showed significantly greater tumor-nontumor repertoire similarity than basal-like breast cancer did.

This clonotype has a count of ten or more. Its antigen is unknown. TCRdb reanalysed the multiplex PCR reads using MiXCR and keeps one entry per CDR3 protein. The sample lists about 13,000 distinct CDR3 sequences, approximately 50% occurring once. The specimen was tumor-adjacent breast tissue. The chain recombines TRBV6-4 with TRBJ2-7; maybe TRBD2 (6 bases). The TCR originated in a female donor with breast cancer. Some clones in this sample may be carry-over from other donors' samples. The CDR3 protein is CASSHGGAAYEQYF. The CDR3 DNA is TGTGCCAGCAGTCACGGAGGGGCGGCCTACGAGCAGTACTTC.